This T cell receptor beta chain derives from a study of spatial heterogeneity in lung cancer. Study details: The correlation between TCR transcript counts in tumor regions and a T cell module score from matched bulk RNA-seq was strong.

CDR1 ENHRY and CDR2 SYGVKD come from the germline V gene. Trimming cost V 8 bases and J 1 base; bases outside gene matches: 6. This CDR3 spans 14 amino acids. Time point in this sample: sample taken at primary tumor resection. The authors sequenced whole RNA from tumor, nontumor lung or frozen PBMC without sorting. Concerning this clonotype itself: What it binds is not known.

Via MiXCR, TCRdb re-called the 5' RACE reads, giving one row per CDR3 protein. This table holds 4,800 or so distinct CDR3 sequences, roughly 23% found once. General study results and limits: Counts of expanded intratumoral alpha and beta TCRs tracked tumor mutation counts.

The source of this sequence is a male donor with early-stage non-small cell lung cancer. The chain has TRBV10-3 and TRBJ2-3; 7 bases agree with TRBD2. The material was lung tumor tissue, obtained at surgery. The CDR3 protein is CAIAWAGGTDTQYF. In nucleotides, the CDR3 is TGTGCCATCGCATGGGCGGGGGGCACAGATACGCAGTATTTT.